This is a list of T cell receptor beta chains from one sample in a study of cytomegalovirus exposure and HLA in healthy donors. Produced via immunoSEQ multiplex PCR; TCRdb's table is partial and in-frame only. The sample includes about 190,000 clones, almost 80% of them seen just once. The sequencing sample was made of PBMCs. Source of these receptors: a woman aged 18-30 years in good health and CMV-seronegative. Both conserved end residues are part of each CDR3. Fields, in order: J gene, V gene, clone size, D gene, CDR3 DNA, CDR3 protein. The D gene is left open where the match is weak. Size tells how often a clone was seen (once, few, many) or the class of an expanded clone, and some rows leave it out.

j_call: TRBJ2-2; v_call: TRBV29-1; clone_size: NA; d_call: TRBD1; cdr3_nt: TGCAGCGCCCTCACCGGACAGGGGGCGCGGGGCGGGGAGCTGTTTTTT; cdr3_aa: CSALTGQGARGGELFF
j_call: TRBJ2-1; v_call: TRBV13; clone_size: once; d_call: NA; cdr3_nt: TGTGCCAGCAGCTCAGGACCCAGCTCCTACAATGAGCAGTTCTTC; cdr3_aa: CASSSGPSSYNEQFF
j_call: TRBJ2-5; v_call: TRBV28; clone_size: NA; d_call: NA; cdr3_nt: TGTGCCACCCAGGGGACGCGAGAGACCCAGTACTTC; cdr3_aa: CATQGTRETQYF
j_call: TRBJ2-1; v_call: TRBV23-1; clone_size: NA; d_call: TRBD1; cdr3_nt: TGCGCCAGCAGTCATCTCCACCCCCCGGGACAGGGGTACGATGAGCAGTTCTTC; cdr3_aa: CASSHLHPPGQGYDEQFF
j_call: TRBJ1-4; v_call: TRBV9; clone_size: NA; d_call: NA; cdr3_nt: TGTGCCAGCAGCCCCCGGGACTTAGAGAATGAAAAACTGTTTTTT; cdr3_aa: CASSPRDLENEKLFF
j_call: TRBJ2-6; v_call: TRBV21-1; clone_size: few; d_call: NA; cdr3_nt: TGTGCCAGCACCAGACACGGATCGACAGGGGGGGACTCTGGGGCCAACGTCCTGACTTTC; cdr3_aa: CASTRHGSTGGDSGANVLTF
j_call: TRBJ2-3; v_call: TRBV7-9; clone_size: NA; d_call: TRBD2; cdr3_nt: TGTGCCAGCAGCCCAAGCGGGAGGGACTTAGATACGCAGTATTTT; cdr3_aa: CASSPSGRDLDTQYF
j_call: TRBJ2-7; v_call: TRBV7-9; clone_size: once; d_call: TRBD1; cdr3_nt: TGTGCCAGCAGCTGGGACAGTAAGAGCTCCTACGAGCAGTACTTC; cdr3_aa: CASSWDSKSSYEQYF
j_call: TRBJ1-5; v_call: TRBV27; clone_size: NA; d_call: NA; cdr3_nt: TGTGCCAGCAGTGCGACGGGGGTCTTTCAGCCCCAGCATTTT; cdr3_aa: CASSATGVFQPQHF
j_call: TRBJ1-4; v_call: TRBV5-4; clone_size: NA; d_call: NA; cdr3_nt: TGTGCCAGCAGCCTACAGGGAGGGGGGAATGGAAAACTGTTTTTT; cdr3_aa: CASSLQGGGNGKLFF
j_call: TRBJ2-1; v_call: TRBV2; clone_size: NA; d_call: TRBD1; cdr3_nt: TGTGCCAGCAGTGATACAGGGGGCTCCTACAATGAGCAGTTCTTC; cdr3_aa: CASSDTGGSYNEQFF
j_call: TRBJ2-5; v_call: TRBV1; clone_size: NA; d_call: NA; cdr3_nt: TGCACCAGCAGCCCCCCGGGACTAGCAGGGGAGACCCAGTACTTC; cdr3_aa: CTSSPPGLAGETQYF
j_call: TRBJ2-3; v_call: TRBV9; clone_size: NA; d_call: TRBD1; cdr3_nt: TGTGCCAGCAGCACAACTGGACAGGGGGGTTTAGATACGCAGTATTTT; cdr3_aa: CASSTTGQGGLDTQYF
j_call: TRBJ2-7; v_call: TRBV7-9; clone_size: NA; d_call: NA; cdr3_nt: TGTGCCAGCAGCTGGGACACTGTGGGCTACGAGCAGTACTTC; cdr3_aa: CASSWDTVGYEQYF
j_call: TRBJ1-5; v_call: TRBV7-9; clone_size: NA; d_call: NA; cdr3_nt: TGTGCCAGCAGCCGTTCCGGGGGAAACAATCAGCCCCTGCATTTT; cdr3_aa: CASSRSGGNNQPLHF
j_call: TRBJ1-5; v_call: TRBV19; clone_size: NA; d_call: NA; cdr3_nt: TGTGCCAGTAGTATCGCATTGGGAACGGATCAGGGTCAGCCCCAGCATTTT; cdr3_aa: CASSIALGTDQGQPQHF
j_call: TRBJ2-1; v_call: TRBV28; clone_size: NA; d_call: TRBD2; cdr3_nt: TGTGCCAGCGGGGGGGGTGGGGCGGTCTCCTACAATGAGCAGTTCTTC; cdr3_aa: CASGGGGAVSYNEQFF
j_call: TRBJ1-2; v_call: TRBV19; clone_size: NA; d_call: NA; cdr3_nt: TGTGCCAGTAGCCCTGGCGGGGATTATGGCTACACCTTC; cdr3_aa: CASSPGGDYGYTF
j_call: TRBJ2-7; v_call: TRBV6-5; clone_size: NA; d_call: TRBD1; cdr3_nt: TGTGCCAGCAGGCTAGGACAGGGGGCCTACGAGCAGTACTTC; cdr3_aa: CASRLGQGAYEQYF
j_call: TRBJ1-4; v_call: TRBV5-1; clone_size: NA; d_call: NA; cdr3_nt: TGCGCCAGCAGCTTGTCAGGGGAAGAAAAACTGTTTTTT; cdr3_aa: CASSLSGEEKLFF
j_call: TRBJ2-1; v_call: TRBV4-3; clone_size: NA; d_call: NA; cdr3_nt: TGCGCCAGCAGCCGAACAGGGGGGGGGACCTACAATGAGCAGTTCTTC; cdr3_aa: CASSRTGGGTYNEQFF
j_call: TRBJ1-4; v_call: TRBV11-2; clone_size: NA; d_call: NA; cdr3_nt: TGTGCCAGCAGCCCTATCGAGGGTGATGAAAAACTGTTTTTT; cdr3_aa: CASSPIEGDEKLFF
j_call: TRBJ2-7; v_call: TRBV5-4; clone_size: NA; d_call: NA; cdr3_nt: TGTGCCAGCAGCTTTGGCAGGGGTTACGAGCAGTACTTC; cdr3_aa: CASSFGRGYEQYF
j_call: TRBJ1-5; v_call: TRBV7-8; clone_size: NA; d_call: NA; cdr3_nt: TGTGCCAGCAGCCCGATATCCACAGGGAACAATCAGCCCCAGCATTTT; cdr3_aa: CASSPISTGNNQPQHF
j_call: TRBJ2-3; v_call: TRBV29-1; clone_size: NA; d_call: TRBD2; cdr3_nt: TGCAGCGTTGCTCGCCTAGCGGGCACAGATACGCAGTATTTT; cdr3_aa: CSVARLAGTDTQYF
j_call: TRBJ1-1; v_call: TRBV19; clone_size: NA; d_call: NA; cdr3_nt: TGTGCCAGTAGTATAGGCCAAGCGTCAAACACTGAAGCTTTCTTT; cdr3_aa: CASSIGQASNTEAFF
j_call: TRBJ1-2; v_call: TRBV2; clone_size: NA; d_call: NA; cdr3_nt: TGTGCCAGCAGTGACGTAGGGAGCCTTGGCTACACCTTC; cdr3_aa: CASSDVGSLGYTF
j_call: TRBJ2-7; v_call: TRBV6-1; clone_size: NA; d_call: TRBD2; cdr3_nt: TGTGCCAGCAGTGAACGGAGGGACTACTACGAGCAGTACTTC; cdr3_aa: CASSERRDYYEQYF
j_call: TRBJ2-7; v_call: TRBV2; clone_size: once; d_call: NA; cdr3_nt: TGTGCCAGCAAAGGGGAGGCGTACGAGCAGTACTTC; cdr3_aa: CASKGEAYEQYF
j_call: TRBJ2-3; v_call: TRBV2; clone_size: NA; d_call: TRBD2; cdr3_nt: TGTGCCAGCAAGGGGGAACTAGCGGGGGGCACAGATACGCAGTATTTT; cdr3_aa: CASKGELAGGTDTQYF
j_call: TRBJ1-5; v_call: TRBV7-8; clone_size: NA; d_call: TRBD1; cdr3_nt: TGTGCCAGCAGCACTCGACAGGGGGCGGGAGATCAGCCCCAGCATTTT; cdr3_aa: CASSTRQGAGDQPQHF
j_call: TRBJ2-3; v_call: TRBV5-1; clone_size: NA; d_call: TRBD2; cdr3_nt: TGCGCCAGCAGCTTGCGGAGACTAGCGGGAGGACCCTCAACTAGCACAGATACGCAGTATTTT; cdr3_aa: CASSLRRLAGGPSTSTDTQYF
j_call: TRBJ1-5; v_call: TRBV5-1; clone_size: NA; d_call: NA; cdr3_nt: TGCGCCAGCAGCCTCGGGGTCAATCAGCCCCAGCATTTT; cdr3_aa: CASSLGVNQPQHF
j_call: TRBJ1-2; v_call: TRBV19; clone_size: NA; d_call: NA; cdr3_nt: TGTGCCAGTAGTCCCCAGGGTGGGCCCTTCTATGGCTACACCTTC; cdr3_aa: CASSPQGGPFYGYTF
j_call: TRBJ2-7; v_call: TRBV30; clone_size: NA; d_call: NA; cdr3_nt: TGTGCCTGGAGCGGGGAGGGGGGTTCGGTCTACGAGCAGTACTTC; cdr3_aa: CAWSGEGGSVYEQYF
j_call: TRBJ1-1; v_call: TRBV5-1; clone_size: NA; d_call: NA; cdr3_nt: TGCGCCAGCAGCGGGGCCATAATGAACACTGAAGCTTTCTTT; cdr3_aa: CASSGAIMNTEAFF
j_call: TRBJ1-2; v_call: TRBV14; clone_size: NA; d_call: NA; cdr3_nt: TGTGCCAGCAGCCCTAGCAGTTCTCGCTCTGGCTACACCTTC; cdr3_aa: CASSPSSSRSGYTF
j_call: TRBJ2-7; v_call: TRBV5-6; clone_size: NA; d_call: NA; cdr3_nt: TGTGCCAGCAGCTACACAGGGCTGGACGAGCAGTACTTC; cdr3_aa: CASSYTGLDEQYF
j_call: TRBJ2-7; v_call: TRBV18; clone_size: NA; d_call: NA; cdr3_nt: TGTGCCAGCTCTTACGGGAACACCTACGAGCAGTACTTC; cdr3_aa: CASSYGNTYEQYF
j_call: TRBJ1-2; v_call: TRBV5-1; clone_size: NA; d_call: NA; cdr3_nt: TGCGCCAGCAGCTTGACGGACTATGGCTACACCTTC; cdr3_aa: CASSLTDYGYTF
j_call: TRBJ2-2; v_call: TRBV29-1; clone_size: NA; d_call: NA; cdr3_nt: TGCAGCGTTGAAGTTTTGGCCATAGACAGGGGACTATCGAACACCGGGGAGCTGTTTTTT; cdr3_aa: CSVEVLAIDRGLSNTGELFF
j_call: TRBJ2-7; v_call: TRBV5-4; clone_size: NA; d_call: NA; cdr3_nt: TGTGCCAGCAGCTTGGGTCCACTATCCTACGAGCAGTACTTC; cdr3_aa: CASSLGPLSYEQYF
j_call: TRBJ2-7; v_call: TRBV4-2; clone_size: once; d_call: TRBD2; cdr3_nt: TGTGCCAGCAGCCAAGGAGGGACTAGCGGAACCTACGAGCAGTACTTC; cdr3_aa: CASSQGGTSGTYEQYF
j_call: TRBJ1-5; v_call: TRBV6-5; clone_size: NA; d_call: NA; cdr3_nt: TGTGCCAGCAGTTTAACGGGAAACGCCAATCAGCCCCAGCATTTT; cdr3_aa: CASSLTGNANQPQHF
j_call: TRBJ2-1; v_call: TRBV30; clone_size: few; d_call: NA; cdr3_nt: TGTGCCTGGGGACAGCCAACACCGAACAATGAGCAGTTCTTC; cdr3_aa: CAWGQPTPNNEQFF
j_call: TRBJ2-2; v_call: TRBV19; clone_size: NA; d_call: NA; cdr3_nt: TGTGCCAGTAGCCCATTCCAGGGTGGAAGGGAGCTGTTTTTT; cdr3_aa: CASSPFQGGRELFF
j_call: TRBJ2-3; v_call: TRBV5-1; clone_size: once; d_call: TRBD2; cdr3_nt: TGCGCCAGCAGCTCTCGGGGGGGCGGTACAGATACGCAGTATTTT; cdr3_aa: CASSSRGGGTDTQYF
j_call: TRBJ2-1; v_call: TRBV25-1; clone_size: NA; d_call: NA; cdr3_nt: TGTGCCAGCAGTGAATCCCTCCTCAGCTCCTACAATGAGCAGTTCTTC; cdr3_aa: CASSESLLSSYNEQFF